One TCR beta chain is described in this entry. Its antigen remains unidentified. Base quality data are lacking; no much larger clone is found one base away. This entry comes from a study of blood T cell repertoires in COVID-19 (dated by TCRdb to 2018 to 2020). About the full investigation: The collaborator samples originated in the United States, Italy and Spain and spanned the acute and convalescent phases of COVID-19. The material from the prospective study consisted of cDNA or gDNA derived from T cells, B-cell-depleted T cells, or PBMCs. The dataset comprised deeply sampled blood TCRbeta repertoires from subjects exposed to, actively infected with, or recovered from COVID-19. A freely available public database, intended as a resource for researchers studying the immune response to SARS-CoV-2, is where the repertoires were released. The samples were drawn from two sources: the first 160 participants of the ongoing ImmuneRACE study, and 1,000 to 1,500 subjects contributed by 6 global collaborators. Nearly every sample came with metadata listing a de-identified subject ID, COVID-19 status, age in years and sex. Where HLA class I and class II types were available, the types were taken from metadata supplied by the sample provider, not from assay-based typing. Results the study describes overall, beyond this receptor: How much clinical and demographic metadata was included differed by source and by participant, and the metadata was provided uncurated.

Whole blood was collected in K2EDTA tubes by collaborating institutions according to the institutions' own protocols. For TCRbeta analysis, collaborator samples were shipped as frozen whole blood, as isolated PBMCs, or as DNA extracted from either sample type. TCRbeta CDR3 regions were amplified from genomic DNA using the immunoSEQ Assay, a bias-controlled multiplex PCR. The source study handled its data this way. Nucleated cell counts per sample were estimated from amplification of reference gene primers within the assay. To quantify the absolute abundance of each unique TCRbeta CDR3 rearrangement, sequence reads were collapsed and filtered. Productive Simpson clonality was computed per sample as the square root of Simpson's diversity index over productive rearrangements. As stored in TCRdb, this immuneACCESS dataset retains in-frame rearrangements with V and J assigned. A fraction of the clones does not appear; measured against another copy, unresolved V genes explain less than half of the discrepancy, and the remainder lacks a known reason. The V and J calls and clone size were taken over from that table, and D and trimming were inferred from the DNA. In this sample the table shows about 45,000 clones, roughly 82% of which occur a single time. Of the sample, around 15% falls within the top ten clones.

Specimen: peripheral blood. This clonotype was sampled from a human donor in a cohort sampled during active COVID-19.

The encoded CDR3 is CATTRGGVHYGYTF. The DNA sequence is given as TGTGCCACCACCCGAGGGGGAGTCCACTATGGCTACACCTTC. The chain joins TRBV24-1 to TRBJ1-2; 6 matching bases give a weak D call of TRBD1. CDR3 length: 14 amino acids, cysteine to phenylalanine. Only CDR3 DNA is held: 42 bases, read in frame from base 1. Per the germline V gene, KGHDR is the CDR1 and SFDVKD is the CDR2. V is reduced by 8 bases and J by 3 bases, leaving a spacing of 15 bases between them.